The clone carrying this T cell receptor (beta chain) has just a few counts. The antigen is unknown. These data originate in a study of type 1 regulatory T cells. V lost 5 bases and J 0 bases, leaving 7 bases between the germline ends. This CDR3 is built from 13 residues. Germline CDR1 and CDR2: SEHNR and FQNEAQ (reference sequence). One entry per CDR3 protein results from TCRdb running MiXCR on the reads. The table records 55,000 to 65,000 distinct CDR3 sequences, 62% of them present only once. This clonotype originated in a human donor in good health. J is TRBJ1-2 and V is TRBV7-9, with a weak D call TRBD1 (6 bases). The sequenced sample was cultured non-Tr1 T cells, either the whole culture or a sorted T cell fraction (not recorded which). In DNA, the CDR3 is TGTGCCAGCAGCGACAGGACTAACTATGGCTACACCTTC. It translates to CASSDRTNYGYTF.